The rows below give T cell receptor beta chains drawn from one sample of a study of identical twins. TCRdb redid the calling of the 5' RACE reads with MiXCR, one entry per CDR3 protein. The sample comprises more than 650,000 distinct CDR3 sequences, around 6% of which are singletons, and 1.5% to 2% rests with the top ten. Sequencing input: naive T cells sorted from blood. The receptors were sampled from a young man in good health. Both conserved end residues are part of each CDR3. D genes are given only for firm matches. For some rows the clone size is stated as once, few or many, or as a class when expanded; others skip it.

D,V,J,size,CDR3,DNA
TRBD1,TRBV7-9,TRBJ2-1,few,CASSPMVRDRENNEQFF,TGTGCCAGCAGCCCGATGGTCCGGGACAGGGAGAACAATGAGCAGTTCTTC
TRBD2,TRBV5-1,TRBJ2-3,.,CASRSWTSGRIVPDTQYF,TGCGCCAGCAGGAGCTGGACTAGCGGGAGGATTGTGCCAGATACGCAGTATTTT
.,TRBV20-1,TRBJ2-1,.,CSAMVISHNEQFF,TGCAGTGCTATGGTTATCTCCCACAATGAGCAGTTCTTC
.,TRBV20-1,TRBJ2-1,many,CSANYDEQFF,TGCAGTGCAAACTACGATGAGCAGTTCTTC
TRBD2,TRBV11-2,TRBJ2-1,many,CASSLRGTSGSSYNEQFF,TGTGCCAGCAGCTTGAGGGGGACTAGCGGGAGCTCCTACAATGAGCAGTTCTTC
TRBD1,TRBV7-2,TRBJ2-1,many,CASSSPGQGAKNEQFF,TGTGCCAGCAGCTCGCCGGGACAGGGGGCGAAGAATGAGCAGTTCTTC
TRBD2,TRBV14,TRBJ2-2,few,CASSPGTTLANTGELFF,TGTGCCAGCAGCCCCGGGACTACCTTAGCGAACACCGGGGAGCTGTTTTTT
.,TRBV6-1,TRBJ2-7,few,CASSAWSLLYEQYF,TGTGCCAGCAGCGCCTGGAGTTTGCTCTACGAGCAGTACTTC
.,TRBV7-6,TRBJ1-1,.,CASSLVGGIGTEAFF,TGTGCCAGCAGCTTGGTGGGAGGAATTGGCACTGAAGCTTTCTTT
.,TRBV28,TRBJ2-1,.,CASSYSGEATHEQFF,TGTGCCAGCAGTTACTCCGGGGAGGCCACCCATGAGCAGTTCTTC
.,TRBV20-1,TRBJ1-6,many,CSARDIREGGNSPLHF,TGCAGTGCTAGAGACATTAGGGAGGGGGGGAATTCACCCCTCCACTTT
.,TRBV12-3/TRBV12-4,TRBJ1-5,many,CASSLISNQPQHF,TGTGCCAGCAGTCTTATCAGCAATCAGCCCCAGCATTTT
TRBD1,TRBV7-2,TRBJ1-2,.,CASSPGIGGAKGYTF,TGTGCCAGCAGCCCAGGGATAGGGGGCGCGAAGGGCTACACCTTC
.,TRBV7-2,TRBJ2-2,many,CASSLRQTNTGELFF,TGCGCCAGCAGCTTGAGGCAGACTAACACCGGGGAGCTGTTTTTT
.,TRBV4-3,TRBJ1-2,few,CASSQVLGYGYTF,TGCGCCAGCAGCCAGGTGTTAGGCTATGGCTACACCTTC
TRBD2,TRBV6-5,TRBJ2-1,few,CASSYLATSGGYNEQFF,TGTGCCAGCAGTTACTTAGCAACTAGCGGGGGCTACAATGAGCAGTTCTTC
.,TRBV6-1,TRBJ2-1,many,CASVGRGGNNEQFF,TGTGCCAGCGTAGGCAGGGGAGGTAACAATGAGCAGTTCTTC
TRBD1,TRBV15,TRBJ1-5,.,CATRSIDRGLEQPQHF,TGTGCCACCAGGTCGATAGACAGGGGGCTTGAACAGCCCCAGCATTTT
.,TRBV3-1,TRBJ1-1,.,CASSQSGGEAFF,TGTGCCAGCAGCCAATCGGGGGGTGAAGCTTTCTTT
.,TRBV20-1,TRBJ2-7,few,CSANEGLNPGEQYF,TGCAGTGCTAATGAGGGGCTCAATCCGGGGGAGCAGTACTTC
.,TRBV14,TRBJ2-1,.,CASSQERTVLYNEQFF,TGTGCCAGCAGCCAAGAAAGGACAGTCCTGTACAATGAGCAGTTCTTC
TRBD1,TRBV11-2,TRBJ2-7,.,CASSLGSWDSSYEQYF,TGTGCCAGCAGCTTAGGCTCTTGGGACAGCTCCTACGAGCAGTACTTC
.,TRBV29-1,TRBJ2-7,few,CSVAGVVQYF,TGCAGCGTGGCTGGGGTTGTGCAGTACTTC